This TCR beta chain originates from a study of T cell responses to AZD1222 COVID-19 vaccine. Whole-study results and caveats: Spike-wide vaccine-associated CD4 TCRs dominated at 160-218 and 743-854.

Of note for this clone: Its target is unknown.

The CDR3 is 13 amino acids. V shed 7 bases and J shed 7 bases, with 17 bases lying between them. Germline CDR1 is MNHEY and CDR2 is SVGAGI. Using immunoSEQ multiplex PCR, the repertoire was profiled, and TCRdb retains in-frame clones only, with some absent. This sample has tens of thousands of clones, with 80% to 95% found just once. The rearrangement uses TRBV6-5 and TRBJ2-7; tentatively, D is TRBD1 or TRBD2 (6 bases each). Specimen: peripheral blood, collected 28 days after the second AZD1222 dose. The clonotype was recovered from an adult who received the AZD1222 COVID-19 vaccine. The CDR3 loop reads CASTPGAGREQYF. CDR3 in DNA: TGTGCCAGCACCCCAGGGGCAGGGAGGGAGCAGTACTTC.